These 27 T cell receptor beta chains came from one sample sequenced in a study of blood T cells in healthy people across ages. Using a J-beta primer mix together with a sample-barcoded 5' primer, a second PCR was run for roughly 6 to 11 cycles. TCRdb used MiXCR to reprocess the 5' RACE reads, holding one entry per CDR3 protein. The sample holds 890,000 or so distinct CDR3 sequences; around 62% are singletons and the top ten take 25% to 30%. The source material was blood. The receptors originated from a man under 40 in good health.

This clonotype was detected a few times. The chain recombines TRBV7-3 with TRBJ2-7; a weak D match, TRBD2 (6 bases). Per germline, CDR1 SGHTA and CDR2 FQGTGA. The V end was cut by 1 base, the J end by 3 bases, with 13 bases between. CDR3 length: 15 amino acids. CDR3 protein: CASSLKAGDFYEQYF. The CDR3 bases are TGTGCCAGCAGCTTAAAAGCTGGGGACTTCTACGAGCAGTACTTC.

There are a few counts of this clonotype. The CDR3 spells CAISSGQVSFYEQYF. The DNA for the CDR3 is TGTGCCATCAGCAGCGGACAGGTCAGTTTCTACGAGCAGTACTTC. The chain recombines TRBV10-3 with TRBJ2-7; 7 bases are shared with TRBD1. The CDR3 consists of 15 residues. The ends lost 6 bases at V and 3 bases at J; junction bases unmatched: 11. Germline V gives CDR1 ENHRY, CDR2 SYGVKD.

The chain employs TRBV12-3 or TRBV12-4 and TRBJ2-5; D is undetermined. The V and J ends lost 6 bases and 4 bases respectively, with 15 bases between them. The CDR3 loop spans 14 amino acids. CDR3 region: CASSLGFVGETQYF. DNA for the CDR3: TGTGCCAGCAGCTTGGGGTTTGTCGGAGAGACCCAGTACTTC.

This clonotype was recorded a few times. The chain uses TRBV5-1 and TRBJ1-2; D is perhaps TRBD1 (5 bases). This CDR3 is built from 17 residues. Germline V CDR1 and CDR2: SGHRS, YFSETQ. V was pared by 0 bases and J by 0 bases, with 15 bases between. CDR3 in DNA: TGCGCCAGCAGCTTGGCGTCAGGGCCCGGTTCTAACTATGGCTACACCTTC. Translating gives CASSLASGPGSNYGYTF.

V usage is TRBV12-3 or TRBV12-4 and J usage is TRBJ2-1; perhaps TRBD1 as D (6 bases). The CDR3 is 14 residues long. V lost 3 bases to trimming and J lost 5 bases, with 11 bases between them. CDR3 nucleotides: TGTGCCAGCAGTTTGGATACAGGGAACAATGAGCAGTTCTTC. The encoded protein is CASSLDTGNNEQFF.

The CDR3 DNA sequence: TGTGCCATCAGTGAAGAGTTCGCAGATACGCAGTATTTT. This translates into CAISEEFADTQYF. The genes are TRBV10-3 and TRBJ2-3, with unresolved D. CDR3 size: 13 residues. The V and J ends lost 3 bases and 4 bases respectively, with 8 bases between them. In germline, CDR1 is ENHRY, CDR2 SYGVKD.

The chain joins TRBV11-2 to TRBJ2-2, with D tentatively TRBD2 (7 bases). V shed 3 bases and J shed 4 bases, with 18 bases lying between them. The CDR3 extends over 17 amino acids. The germline V gene encodes CDR1 SGHAT and CDR2 FQNNGV. Here the CDR3 reads CASSFPTGTKSTGELFF. CDR3 nucleotides: TGTGCCAGCAGCTTTCCCACAGGGACTAAGAGCACCGGGGAGCTGTTTTTT.

This clonotype was observed a few times. The chain joins TRBV12-3 or TRBV12-4 to TRBJ1-2; D is unresolved. This CDR3 is built from 11 residues. V was clipped by 2 bases and J by 5 bases, with 3 bases between them. CDR3 nucleotide sequence: TGTGCCAGCAGTTTAAAGTATGGCTACACCTTC. It translates to CASSLKYGYTF.

Written as DNA, the CDR3 is TGTGCCAGCAGCTTAGGGACAGGGGGCAAGACCCAGTTCTTC. Translation: CASSLGTGGKTQFF. The gene calls are TRBV13 and TRBJ2-1; 10 positions match TRBD1. This CDR3 spans 14 amino acids. Germline assignment: CDR1 PRHDT and CDR2 FYEKMQ (reference sequence). J was trimmed by 13 bases and V by 0 bases; bases with no gene match: 6.

This chain links TRBV20-1 with TRBJ2-5; weak D call: TRBD1 (5 bases). V gave up 5 bases and J gave up 1 base, with 11 bases separating them. Per the germline V gene, CDR1 is DFQATT and CDR2 is SNEGSKA (reference sequence). This CDR3 is built from 13 residues. The CDR3 DNA is TGCAGTGCTTTAAGACAGATCCAAGAGACCCAGTACTTC. Translated: CSALRQIQETQYF.

This clonotype was detected only a few times. This chain joins TRBV7-9 and TRBJ2-5; TRBD1 agrees at 7 bases. The CDR3 has 14 amino acids. Germline lookup yields CDR1 SEHNR and CDR2 FQNEAQ (reference sequence). V dropped 3 bases and J dropped 1; count of bases not matched to a gene: 2. CDR3 loop: CASSFTGAQETQYF. As DNA, the CDR3 is TGTGCCAGCAGCTTTACAGGGGCCCAAGAGACCCAGTACTTC.

V usage is TRBV6-5 and J usage is TRBJ1-5, with D unresolved. V was shortened by 0 bases and J by 7 bases, with 10 bases between the two germline ends. Germline CDR1 is MNHEY and CDR2 is SVGAGI. This CDR3 is built from 14 residues. CDR3 protein: CASSYSGGGQPQHF. CDR3 nucleotide sequence: TGTGCCAGCAGTTACTCGGGCGGTGGACAGCCCCAGCATTTT.

As for this clonotype: Compared with germline, one end of the junction differs, possibly owing to a read error. The gene calls are TRBV29-1 and TRBJ2-4; no firm D call. There are 13 residues in the CDR3. From germline, CDR1 is SQVTM and CDR2 ANQGSEA. CDR3 protein: CGVVGLAKNIQYF. CDR3 bases: TGCGGCGTTGTAGGTTTAGCCAAAAACATTCAGTACTTC.

This clonotype turned up a few times. The chain couples TRBV6-5 to TRBJ1-2; D not resolved. Between the trimmed V and J ends, which lost 0 bases and 3 bases, there was a span of 14 bases. CDR3 size: 16 residues. Germline-derived CDR1 and CDR2 are MNHEY and SVGAGI. In nucleotides, the CDR3 is TGTGCCAGCAGTTACTCGTGGACGGATCGTTACTATGGCTACACCTTC. This sequence encodes CASSYSWTDRYYGYTF.

This clonotype was picked up a small number of times. The genes are TRBV15 and TRBJ2-4; 10 bases fit TRBD1. V was pared by 3 bases and J by 9 bases, with 11 bases of the junction left unmatched. Germline assignment: CDR1 LNHNV and CDR2 YYDKDF (reference sequence). This CDR3 is 16 amino acids long. This chain's CDR3 is CATSRGETGQGSIQYF. Here the CDR3 DNA reads TGTGCCACCAGCAGGGGGGAGACGGGACAGGGGAGCATTCAGTACTTC.

This clonotype was counted between two and nine times. V and J are TRBV5-1 and TRBJ2-3; 7 bases match TRBD1. CDR3 length equals 15 residues. V dropped 2 bases and J dropped 4; count of bases not matched to a gene: 7. The germline V gene encodes CDR1 SGHRS and CDR2 YFSETQ. CDR3 sequence: CASSFEGGGSDTQYF. CDR3 nucleotide sequence: TGCGCCAGCAGCTTTGAAGGGGGCGGTTCAGATACGCAGTATTTT.

The gene calls are TRBV4-2 and TRBJ2-1; TRBD2 might be the D (7 bases). V was clipped by 2 bases and J by 0 bases, with 17 bases between them. Germline V lookup: CDR1 LGHNA, CDR2 YNFKEQ. The CDR3 spans 18 residues. The CDR3 DNA reads TGTGCCAGCAGCCAACGTCATGCCGCGGGGGCCTCCTACAATGAGCAGTTCTTC. Its protein is CASSQRHAAGASYNEQFF.

The CDR3 sequence is CSASSSGEGANEQYF. The CDR3 DNA reads TGCAGTGCTAGCTCCTCGGGGGAAGGAGCTAACGAGCAGTACTTC. The chain employs TRBV20-1 and TRBJ2-7; a weak D match, TRBD2 (6 bases). Germline CDR1 and CDR2: DFQATT and SNEGSKA (reference sequence). V gave up 3 bases and J gave up 5 bases, with 20 bases separating them. This CDR3 has 15 amino acids.

V and J are TRBV18 and TRBJ1-2, with a possible D match to TRBD1 (5 bases). Per germline, CDR1 KGHSH and CDR2 LQKENI. The CDR3 spans 16 residues. The germline V and J ends were trimmed by 4 bases and 5 bases, with 20 bases remaining between them. CDR3 residues: CASSRVPGPEGYGYTF. CDR3 coding DNA: TGTGCCAGCTCACGCGTACCGGGACCCGAGGGATATGGCTACACCTTC.

This rearrangement joins TRBV6-2 or TRBV6-3 to TRBJ2-1; TRBD1 or TRBD2 may be the D gene (6 bases each). Looked up from germline, CDR1 is MNHEY and CDR2 is SVGEGT. The CDR3 consists of 14 residues. Trimming stripped 4 bases from V and 7 bases from J, with 14 bases between. CDR3: CASSLGGPVNEQFF. As DNA, the CDR3 is TGTGCCAGCAGTTTAGGGGGGCCGGTGAATGAGCAGTTCTTC.

The chain is built from TRBV18 and TRBJ2-1; 9 bases are shared with TRBD2. Losses at the gene ends were 5 bases for V and 7 bases for J; bases not matched to a gene: 9. The CDR3 totals 15 residues. Per the germline V gene, CDR1 is KGHSH and CDR2 is LQKENI. The CDR3 reads CASSFTAGGGNEQFF. Written as DNA, the CDR3 is TGTGCCAGCTCATTCACAGCGGGGGGAGGTAATGAGCAGTTCTTC.

This clonotype was observed many times. The rearrangement uses TRBV7-2 and TRBJ2-3; D gene uncertain. V gave up 5 bases and J gave up 1 base, with 7 bases separating them. This CDR3 is built from 13 residues. Per the germline V gene, CDR1 is SGHTA and CDR2 is FQGNSA. The CDR3 sequence: CASSLDRTDTQYF. CDR3 coding DNA: TGTGCCAGCAGCCTAGACCGCACAGATACGCAGTATTTT.

This clonotype was seen a handful of times. V gene TRBV9 combines with J gene TRBJ2-7; D gene unclear. The CDR3 extends over 15 amino acids. Germline V gives CDR1 SGDLS, CDR2 YYNGEE. Between the trimmed V and J ends, which lost 0 bases and 0 bases, there was a span of 10 bases. CDR3 region: CASSVGPSNSYEQYF. CDR3 sequence (DNA): TGTGCCAGCAGCGTAGGACCCTCCAACTCCTACGAGCAGTACTTC.

CDR3 loop: CASSGGQQLGSGNTIYF. Written as DNA, the CDR3 is TGTGCCAGCAGTGGGGGACAGCAGTTGGGGTCTGGAAACACCATATATTTT. V usage is TRBV25-1 and J usage is TRBJ1-3; 7 positions agree with TRBD1. The V and J ends lost 4 bases and 1 base, in that order; junction bases with no gene match: 10. CDR3 length equals 17 residues. Germline V gives CDR1 MGHDK, CDR2 SYGVNS.

A few counts support this clonotype. The rearrangement uses TRBV4-3 and TRBJ1-2; D is undetermined. Germline CDR1 is LGHNA and CDR2 is YSLEER. V lost 1 base to trimming and J lost 3 bases, with 9 bases between them. This CDR3 region has 14 residues. The CDR3 is CASSQVRADYGYTF. For the CDR3, the DNA is TGCGCCAGCAGCCAAGTTAGGGCAGACTATGGCTACACCTTC.

V is TRBV4-1 and J is TRBJ2-7; D may correspond to TRBD1 or TRBD2 (6 bases each). The end of the DNA aligns better with TRBJ2-5, so the J call may be wrong. CDR1 and CDR2 (germline): MGHRA, YSYEKL. The CDR3 totals 16 residues. The CDR3 DNA sequence: TGCGCCAGCAGCCAAGATCTTCGGGGGACACAGGAGACCCAGTACTTC. As protein: CASSQDLRGTQETQYF.

Only a few counts were recorded for this clonotype. At one of its ends the junction is not consistent with the germline gene, which may arise from a read error. V and J are TRBV29-1 and TRBJ2-7; D not certain. The CDR3 has 12 residues. Germline-derived CDR1 and CDR2 are SQVTM and ANQGSEA. The CDR3 spells CTVGPNSYEQYF. CDR3 in DNA: TGCACCGTTGGACCGAACTCCTACGAGCAGTACTTC.